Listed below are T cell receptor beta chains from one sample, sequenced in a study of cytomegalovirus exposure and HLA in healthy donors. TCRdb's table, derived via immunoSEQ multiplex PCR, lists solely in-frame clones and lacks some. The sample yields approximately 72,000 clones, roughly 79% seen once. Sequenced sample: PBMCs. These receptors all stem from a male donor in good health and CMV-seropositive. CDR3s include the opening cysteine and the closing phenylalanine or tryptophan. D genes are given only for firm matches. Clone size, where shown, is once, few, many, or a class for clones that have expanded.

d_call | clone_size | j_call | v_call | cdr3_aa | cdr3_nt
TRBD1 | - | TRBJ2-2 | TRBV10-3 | CAISLQGTGELFF | TGTGCCATCAGTCTACAGGGGACCGGGGAGCTGTTTTTT
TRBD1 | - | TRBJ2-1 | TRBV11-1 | CACSSDRGTYNEQFF | TGTGCCTGCAGCTCGGACAGGGGGACCTACAATGAGCAGTTCTTC
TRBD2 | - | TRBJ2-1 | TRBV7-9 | CASSFGLAGAYNEQFF | TGTGCCAGCAGCTTCGGACTAGCGGGAGCCTACAATGAGCAGTTCTTC
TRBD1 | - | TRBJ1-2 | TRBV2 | CASNRQGGYGYTF | TGTGCCAGCAACCGACAGGGAGGCTATGGCTACACCTTC
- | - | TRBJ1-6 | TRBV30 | CACSGAGTLHF | TGTGCCTGCTCAGGAGCGGGGACCCTCCACTTT
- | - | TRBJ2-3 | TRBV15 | CATSRDRQGGTDTQYF | TGTGCCACCAGCAGAGATCGGCAGGGTGGGACAGATACGCAGTATTTT
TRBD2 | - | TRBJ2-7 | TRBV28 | CASRIGTRAYEQYF | TGTGCCAGCAGGATCGGGACTAGAGCCTACGAGCAGTACTTC
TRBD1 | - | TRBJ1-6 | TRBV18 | CASSPRGQAGSPLHF | TGTGCCAGCTCACCAAGAGGACAGGCGGGCTCACCCCTCCACTTT
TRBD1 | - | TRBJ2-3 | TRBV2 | CASRTNPGGDTQYF | TGTGCCAGCAGGACAAACCCAGGGGGAGATACGCAGTATTTT
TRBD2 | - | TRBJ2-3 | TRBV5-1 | CASRTSGRSTDTQYF | TGCGCCAGCAGGACTAGCGGGAGGAGCACAGATACGCAGTATTTT
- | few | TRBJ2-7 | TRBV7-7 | CAIPTWRAGPYEQYF | TGTGCTATCCCTACCTGGCGGGCGGGACCCTACGAGCAGTACTTC
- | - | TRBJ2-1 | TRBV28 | CASSLTPQGNNEQFF | TGTGCCAGCAGTTTAACTCCCCAGGGGAACAATGAGCAGTTCTTC